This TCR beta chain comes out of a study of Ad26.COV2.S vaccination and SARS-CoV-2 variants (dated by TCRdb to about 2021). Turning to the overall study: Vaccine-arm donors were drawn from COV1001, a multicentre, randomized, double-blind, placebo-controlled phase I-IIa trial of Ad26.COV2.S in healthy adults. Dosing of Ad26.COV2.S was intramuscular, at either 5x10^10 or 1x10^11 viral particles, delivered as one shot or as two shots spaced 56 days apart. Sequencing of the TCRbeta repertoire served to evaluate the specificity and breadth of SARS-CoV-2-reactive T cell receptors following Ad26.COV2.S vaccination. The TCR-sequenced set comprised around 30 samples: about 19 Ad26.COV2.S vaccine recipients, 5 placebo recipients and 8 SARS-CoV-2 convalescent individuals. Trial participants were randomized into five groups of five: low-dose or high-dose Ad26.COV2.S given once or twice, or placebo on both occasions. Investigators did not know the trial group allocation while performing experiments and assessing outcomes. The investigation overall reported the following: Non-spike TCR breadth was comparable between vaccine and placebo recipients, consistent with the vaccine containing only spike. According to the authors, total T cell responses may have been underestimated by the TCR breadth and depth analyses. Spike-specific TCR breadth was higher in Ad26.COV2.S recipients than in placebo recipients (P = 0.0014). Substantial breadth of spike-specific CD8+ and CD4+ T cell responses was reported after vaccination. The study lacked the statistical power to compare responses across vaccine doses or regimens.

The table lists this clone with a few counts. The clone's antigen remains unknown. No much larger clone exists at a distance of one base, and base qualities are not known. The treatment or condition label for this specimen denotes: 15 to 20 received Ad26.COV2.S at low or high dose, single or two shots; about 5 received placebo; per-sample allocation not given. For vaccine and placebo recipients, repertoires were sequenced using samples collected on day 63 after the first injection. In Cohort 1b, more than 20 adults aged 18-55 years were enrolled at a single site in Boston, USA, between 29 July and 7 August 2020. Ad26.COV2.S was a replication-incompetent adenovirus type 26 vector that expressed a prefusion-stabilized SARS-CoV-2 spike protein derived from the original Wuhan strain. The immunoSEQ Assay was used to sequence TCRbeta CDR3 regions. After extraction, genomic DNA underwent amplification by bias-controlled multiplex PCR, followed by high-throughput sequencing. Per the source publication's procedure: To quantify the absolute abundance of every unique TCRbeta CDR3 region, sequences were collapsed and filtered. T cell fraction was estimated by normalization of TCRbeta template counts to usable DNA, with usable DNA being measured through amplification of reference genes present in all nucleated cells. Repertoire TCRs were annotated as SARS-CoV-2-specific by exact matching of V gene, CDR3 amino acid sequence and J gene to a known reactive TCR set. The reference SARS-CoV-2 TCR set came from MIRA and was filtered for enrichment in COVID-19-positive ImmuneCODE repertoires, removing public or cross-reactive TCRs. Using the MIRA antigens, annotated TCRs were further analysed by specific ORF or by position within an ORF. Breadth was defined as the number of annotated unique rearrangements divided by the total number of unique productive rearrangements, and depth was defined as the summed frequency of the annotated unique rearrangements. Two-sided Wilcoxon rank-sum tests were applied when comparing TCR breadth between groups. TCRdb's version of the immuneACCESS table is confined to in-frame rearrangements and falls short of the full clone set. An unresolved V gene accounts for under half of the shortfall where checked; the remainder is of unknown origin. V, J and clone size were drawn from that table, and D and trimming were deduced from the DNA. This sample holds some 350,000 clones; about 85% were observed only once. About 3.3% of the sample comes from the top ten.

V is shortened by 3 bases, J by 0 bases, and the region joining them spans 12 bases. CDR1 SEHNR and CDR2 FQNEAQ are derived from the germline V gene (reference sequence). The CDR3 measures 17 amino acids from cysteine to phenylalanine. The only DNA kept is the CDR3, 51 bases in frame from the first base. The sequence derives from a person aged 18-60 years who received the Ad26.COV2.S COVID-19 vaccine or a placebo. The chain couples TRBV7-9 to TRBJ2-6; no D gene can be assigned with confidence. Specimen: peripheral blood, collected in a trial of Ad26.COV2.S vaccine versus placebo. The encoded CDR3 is CASSFWRSDSGANVLTF. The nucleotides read TGTGCCAGCAGCTTCTGGAGATCGGACTCTGGGGCCAACGTCCTGACTTTC.